This T cell receptor beta chain appears in the sequencing data of a study of CD8 T cells in ankylosing spondylitis. Broader study findings: Disease-linked clones bore a CD8+ phenotype, appearing relatively rarely in peripheral blood. A number of the motif variants had already been described in reactive arthritis synovial fluid and blood. One TCR beta motif, made up of under ten highly homologous variants, appeared characteristic of ankylosing spondylitis blood.

The TCR beta libraries were generated through quantitative 5'-RACE incorporating molecular barcodes. TCRdb re-called the 5' RACE reads through MiXCR, storing one row per CDR3 protein. The data contain about 150,000 distinct CDR3 sequences, approximately 7.4% of them singletons. This clonotype was recorded a few times. Its specificity is unknown. Material: blood, either unsorted or a sorted T cell fraction (not recorded which). The receptor was derived from a female donor with ankylosing spondylitis or in good health (not recorded which).

The CDR3 loop reads CASSPAGGRVEKLFF. As DNA, the CDR3 is TGCGCCAGCAGTCCCGCCGGAGGGAGGGTTGAAAAACTGTTTTTT. The V gene is TRBV4-1, the J gene TRBJ1-4; D remains unclear. The V end lost 6 bases, the J end lost 7 bases, and 18 bases lay between the germline ends. The CDR3 runs 15 residues. Germline V CDR1 and CDR2: MGHRA, YSYEKL.